This T cell receptor beta chain is drawn from a study of cytomegalovirus exposure and HLA in healthy donors. Primers: 60 Vbeta forward and 13 Jbeta reverse. Sequencing was performed with immunoSEQ multiplex PCR; in TCRdb, only in-frame clones are kept and a portion is missing. This table has 130,000 to 150,000 clones, roughly three quarters appearing once. CDR3 length equals 14 residues. CDR1 is SEHNR and CDR2 is FQNEAQ in the germline V gene (reference sequence). V gave up 4 bases and J gave up 2 bases, with 10 bases separating them. The receptor was isolated from a man between 60 and 75 years old in good health and CMV-seronegative. The gene calls are TRBV7-9 and TRBJ2-3; D possibly corresponds to TRBD1 (6 bases). What was sequenced was PBMCs. CDR3 in DNA: TGTGCCAGCAGCTCCGGACAGACCACAGATACGCAGTATTTT. Translated, it gives CASSSGQTTDTQYF.